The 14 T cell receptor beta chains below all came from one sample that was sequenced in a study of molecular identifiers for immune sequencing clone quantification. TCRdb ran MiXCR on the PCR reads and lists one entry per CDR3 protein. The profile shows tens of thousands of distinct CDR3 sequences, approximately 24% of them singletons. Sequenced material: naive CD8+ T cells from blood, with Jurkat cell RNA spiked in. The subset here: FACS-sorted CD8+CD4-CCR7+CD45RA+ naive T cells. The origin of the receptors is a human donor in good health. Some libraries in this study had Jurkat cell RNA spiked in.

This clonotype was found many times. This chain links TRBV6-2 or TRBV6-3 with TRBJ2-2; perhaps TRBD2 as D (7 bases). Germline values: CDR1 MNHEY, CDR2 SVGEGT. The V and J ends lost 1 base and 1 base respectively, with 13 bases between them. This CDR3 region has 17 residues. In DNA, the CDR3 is TGTGCCAGCAGTTACTGGGGGGGGCCCCGGAACACCGGGGAGCTGTTTTTT. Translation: CASSYWGGPRNTGELFF.

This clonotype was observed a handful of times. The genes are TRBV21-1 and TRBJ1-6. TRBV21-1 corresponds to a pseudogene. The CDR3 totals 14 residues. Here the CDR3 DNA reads TGTGCCAGCAGCAAAGGACGGCCAAATTCACCCCTCCACTTT. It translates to CASSKGRPNSPLHF.

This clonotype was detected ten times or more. In DNA, the CDR3 is TGTGCCAGCAGCTTCAGCGATGAGCAGTTCTTC. Translating it yields CASSFSDEQFF. This chain joins TRBV7-2 and TRBJ2-1; D gene ambiguous. CDR3 length: 11 residues. Trimming cost V 3 bases and J 8 bases, with 5 bases left between them. Germline assignment: CDR1 SGHTA and CDR2 FQGNSA.

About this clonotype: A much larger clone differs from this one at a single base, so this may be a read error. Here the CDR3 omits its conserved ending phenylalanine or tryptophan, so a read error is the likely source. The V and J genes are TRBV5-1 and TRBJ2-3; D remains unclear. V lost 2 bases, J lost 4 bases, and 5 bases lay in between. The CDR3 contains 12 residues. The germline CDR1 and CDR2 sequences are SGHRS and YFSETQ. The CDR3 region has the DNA TGCGCCAGCAGCTTCGGGCCAGATACGCAGTATCTT. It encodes CASSFGPDTQYL.

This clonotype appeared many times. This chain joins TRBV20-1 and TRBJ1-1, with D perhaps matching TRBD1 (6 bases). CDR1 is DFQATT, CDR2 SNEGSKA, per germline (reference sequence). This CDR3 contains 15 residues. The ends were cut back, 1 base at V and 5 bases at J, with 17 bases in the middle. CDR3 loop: CSARGPARGGTEAFF. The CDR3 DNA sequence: TGCAGTGCTAGAGGCCCGGCCAGGGGCGGTACTGAAGCTTTCTTT.

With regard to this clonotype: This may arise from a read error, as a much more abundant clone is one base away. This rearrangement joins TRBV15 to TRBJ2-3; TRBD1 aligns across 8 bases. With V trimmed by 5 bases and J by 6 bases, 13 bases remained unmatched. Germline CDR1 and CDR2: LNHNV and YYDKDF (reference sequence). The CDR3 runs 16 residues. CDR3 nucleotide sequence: TGTGCCACCAGCGGAGGGACAGGAGCTATAGGGGATACGCAGTATTTT. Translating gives CATSGGTGAIGDTQYF.

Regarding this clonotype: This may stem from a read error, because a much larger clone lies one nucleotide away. The CDR3 protein is CASTTWEGNQPRHF. The CDR3 DNA sequence: TGTGCCAGTACCACTTGGGAGGGGAATCAGCCCCGGCATTTT. The rearrangement links TRBV19 to TRBJ1-5; possible D gene TRBD1, 5 bases. Germline lookup yields CDR1 LNHDA and CDR2 SQIVND (reference sequence). This CDR3 has 14 residues.

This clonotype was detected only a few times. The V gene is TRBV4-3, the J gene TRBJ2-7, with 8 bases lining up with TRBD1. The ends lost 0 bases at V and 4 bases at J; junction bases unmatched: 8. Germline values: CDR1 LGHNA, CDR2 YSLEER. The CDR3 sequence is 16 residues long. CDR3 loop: CASSQDRGRGPYEQYF. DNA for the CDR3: TGCGCCAGCAGCCAAGATCGAGGCAGGGGGCCTTACGAGCAGTACTTC.

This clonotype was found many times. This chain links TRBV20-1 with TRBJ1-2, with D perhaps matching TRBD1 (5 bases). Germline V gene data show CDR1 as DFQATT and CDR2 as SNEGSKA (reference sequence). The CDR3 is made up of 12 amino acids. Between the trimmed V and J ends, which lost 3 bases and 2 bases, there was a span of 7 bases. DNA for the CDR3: TGCAGTGCTAGGGACAACAACTATGGCTACACCTTC. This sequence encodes CSARDNNYGYTF.

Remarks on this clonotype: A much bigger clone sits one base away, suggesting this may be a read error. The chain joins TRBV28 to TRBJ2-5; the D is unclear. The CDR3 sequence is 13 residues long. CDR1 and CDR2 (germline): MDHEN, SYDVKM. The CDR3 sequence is CAISLIPQETQYF. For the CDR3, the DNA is TGTGCCATCAGTTTAATCCCCCAAGAGACCCAGTACTTC.

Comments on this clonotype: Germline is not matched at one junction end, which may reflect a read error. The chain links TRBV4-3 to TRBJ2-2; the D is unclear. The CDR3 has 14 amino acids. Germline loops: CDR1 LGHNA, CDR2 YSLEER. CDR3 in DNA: TGCGCCAACAGCCAAGGGCGGTACACCGGGGAGCTGTTTTTT. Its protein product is CANSQGRYTGELFF.

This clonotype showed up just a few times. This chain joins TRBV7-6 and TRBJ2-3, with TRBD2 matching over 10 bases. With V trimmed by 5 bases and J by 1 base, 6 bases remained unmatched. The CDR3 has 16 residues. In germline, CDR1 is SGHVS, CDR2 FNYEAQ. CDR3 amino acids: CASSLSGGAGTDTQYF. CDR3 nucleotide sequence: TGTGCCAGCAGCCTGAGCGGGGGGGCTGGCACAGATACGCAGTATTTT.

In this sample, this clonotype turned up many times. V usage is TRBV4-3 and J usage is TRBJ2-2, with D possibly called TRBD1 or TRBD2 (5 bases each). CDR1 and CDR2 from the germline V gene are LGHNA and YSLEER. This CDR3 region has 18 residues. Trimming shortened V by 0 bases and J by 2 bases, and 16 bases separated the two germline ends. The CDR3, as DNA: TGCGCCAGCAGCCAAGATTCCGGCCAGGGAGTCAACACCGGGGAGCTGTTTTTT. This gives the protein CASSQDSGQGVNTGELFF.

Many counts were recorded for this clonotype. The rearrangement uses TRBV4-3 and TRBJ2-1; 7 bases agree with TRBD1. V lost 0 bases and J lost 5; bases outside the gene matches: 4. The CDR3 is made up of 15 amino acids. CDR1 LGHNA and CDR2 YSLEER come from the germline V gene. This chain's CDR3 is CASSQDRGPDNEQFF. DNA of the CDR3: TGCGCCAGCAGCCAAGATAGGGGGCCAGACAATGAGCAGTTCTTC.